Listed here is a single TCR beta chain. This clone was seen a handful of times. No antigen is known for it. Base-call qualities are not available, and no considerably larger clone is one nucleotide away. The CDR3 contains 16 residues, cysteine and phenylalanine counted. Only the CDR3 region is kept as DNA, spanning 48 bases read in frame from base 1. V was cut back by 0 bases and J by 0 bases, leaving a gap of 6 bases between them. The germline V gene yields LGHNA for CDR1 and YSLEER for CDR2. This sample stems from a study of T cell responses to AZD1222 COVID-19 vaccine (dated by TCRdb to about 2021). About the investigation overall: AZD1222 recipients given second doses at about 4 weeks or at about 12 weeks were pooled, since spike-specific TCR depth and breadth were not found to differ between the two schedules. TCR sequencing covered approximately 230 trial participants: 200 to 210 given two doses of AZD1222 and 26 given two doses of MenACWY control vaccine. Trial participants were enrolled by age into subgroups of 18-55, 56-69 and 70-plus years, and roughly 160, 29 and 62 TCR-sequenced participants, respectively, were included in these subgroups.

Study-wide conclusions, independent of this receptor: After two AZD1222 doses, both the breadth and the depth of spike-specific TCRs were significantly higher than at day 0 and than in MenACWY recipients. CD4 TCRs associated with the vaccine covered the entire spike protein, and the dominant responses were in regions 160-218 and 743-854. Because no samples from the day 14 peak response were available, repertoires could be characterized only after the peak T cell response. Reportedly, almost half of the unique spike-specific TCRs recognized epitopes lying outside the regions that are mutated in the B.1.351 and B.1.1.7 variants. In the small 56-69-year group, the increase in depth fell short of significance, most likely because of low power. Participants were mostly white British and included more females than males, and it was suggested by the authors that clonal diversity may have been underestimated. Conclusions about previously exposed vaccinees are limited, since just a handful of AZD1222 recipients were seropositive for SARS-CoV-2 at baseline.

The sample's time point, from its label and the paper: baseline before first vaccination. The vaccinee samples were drawn from two UK trials, COV001 and COV002, one of which was a single-blind randomized controlled phase 2/3 trial testing AZD1222 (ChAdOx1 nCoV-19) in healthy adults. For TCRbeta chain sequencing, PBMC samples were collected from trial participants at day 0 and at day 28 after the second dose. The CDR3 regions of human TCRbeta chains were analyzed by immunosequencing. The authors processed their data as follows. TCRs in the repertoires were matched against a reference library of SARS-CoV-2-specific TCRs that had been generated with the MIRA antigen-specificity platform. Breadth meant the fraction of unique TCRs that were SARS-CoV-2-associated, whereas depth meant the fraction of total T cells that were SARS-CoV-2-associated. Using the MIRA data, every spike-specific TCR was mapped to the spike region that the TCR reacted to and assigned to either a CD4 or a CD8 class. Log10-transformed breadth and depth values were compared by one-way ANOVA with Sidak's multiple comparisons tests. Entries here come from immuneACCESS through TCRdb and include only in-frame sequences with V and J called. Some clones fail to appear in such tables; in the studies checked, an unresolved V gene covers under half of the shortfall, and the cause of the remainder is unknown. That table furnishes V, J and clone size, whereas the DNA furnished D and trimming. This sample holds under 200,000 clones; 90% to 95% were observed only once. The top ten clones comprise around 2% of the sample.

This TCR came from an adult in good health. Sequences were derived from peripheral blood, sampled on day 0 of AZD1222 vaccination. The chain uses TRBV4-3 and TRBJ2-6; the D gene is not confidently resolved. The CDR3: CASSQDMTSGANVLTF. The nucleotide sequence is TGCGCCAGCAGCCAAGATATGACCTCTGGGGCCAACGTCCTGACTTTC.